This TCR beta chain was sequenced for a study of vaccination effects on CD4 cells after COVID-19. Points from the study as a whole: Pronounced clonal contraction occurred in clones induced by infection and by vaccine late after vaccination.

Data came from immunoSEQ multiplex PCR; TCRdb stores just in-frame clones and leaves some out. The data show 40,000 to 55,000 clones, 76% seen once. As concerns this clone: Its specificity is not known.

Trimming cost V 1 base and J 6 bases, with 12 bases left between them. Germline V lookup: CDR1 GTSNPN, CDR2 SVGIG (reference sequence). The CDR3 extends over 14 amino acids. Culture lasted about nine days before CD4+ T cell isolation. Between March and December 2020, the person had a SARS-CoV-2 infection that PCR confirmed. Each participant was given two doses of one vaccine (BNT162b2 or mRNA-1273). The authors exchanged half the medium for IL-2 medium on days 3 and 7. The sequence derives from a human donor who had a prior SARS-CoV-2 infection. The chain is built from TRBV30 and TRBJ2-2; possibly TRBD1 or TRBD2 for D (5 bases each). The sample in question was CD4+ T cells from PBMCs cultured without peptide, obtained after COVID-19 vaccination. CDR3 in amino acids: CAWSEKGRAGELFF. As DNA, the CDR3 is TGTGCCTGGAGTGAAAAGGGGCGGGCCGGGGAGCTGTTTTTT.